This entry concerns a single T cell receptor beta chain. No antigen is known for it. No base quality values were provided; no much bigger clone lies one nucleotide off. These data are taken from a study of blood T cell repertoires in COVID-19 (dated by TCRdb to about 2020). General notes on the study: Collaborator samples came from the United States, Italy and Spain and covered acute and convalescent phases of COVID-19. A de-identified subject ID, COVID-19 status, age in years and sex were almost always included in the sample metadata. HLA class I and class II types, where available, came from metadata supplied by the sample provider rather than from assay-based typing. Samples were obtained from the ongoing ImmuneRACE study (first 160 participants) and from 950 to 1,500 subjects provided by 6 global collaborators. The prospective study material was composed of cDNA or gDNA derived from T cells, B-cell-depleted T cells, or PBMCs. Subjects who had been exposed to COVID-19, were actively infected with it, or had recovered from it provided the deeply sampled blood TCRbeta repertoires that made up the dataset. The repertoires were released in a freely available public database meant as a resource for research on the immune response to SARS-CoV-2. The study at large found these results: The quantity of clinical and demographic metadata differed by source and by participant and was supplied without curation.

From a lookup of the germline V gene (reference sequence), CDR1 and CDR2 are GTSNPN and SVGIG. V has 5 bases trimmed and J has 2 bases trimmed; junction bases matching no gene number 18. Its CDR3 holds 19 amino acids, cysteine through phenylalanine. The kept DNA is CDR3 alone, 57 bases in frame from the first base. Whole blood was collected in K2EDTA tubes by collaborating institutions according to the institutions' own protocols. For TCRbeta analysis, collaborators shipped samples as frozen whole blood, isolated PBMCs, or DNA extracted from either of those sample types. The immunoSEQ Assay, a bias-controlled multiplex PCR, was used to amplify TCRbeta CDR3 regions from genomic DNA. Processing in the source paper ran as follows. Within the assay, amplification of reference gene primers was used to estimate how many nucleated cells each sample contained. To quantify the absolute abundance of each unique TCRbeta CDR3 rearrangement, sequence reads were collapsed and filtered. For each sample, productive Simpson clonality was calculated as the square root of Simpson's diversity index across productive rearrangements. In its TCRdb copy, this immuneACCESS table keeps in-frame sequences only and misses some clones. Where compared with another copy, unresolved V genes explain less than half of these, and the others have no known cause. The V and J calls and the clone size are those of that table, but D and trimming were determined from the DNA. The table for this sample lists 95,000 to 150,000 clones; over 75% of them were counted only once. Clones ranked in the top ten supply 12% of the sample.

The chain is made from TRBV30 and TRBJ2-6; 7 junctional bases match TRBD1. Sequencing was carried out using peripheral blood. The sequence derives from a man aged 55 to 70 with acute or convalescent COVID-19. The CDR3 has the sequence CAWRFPPQGNSPGANVLTF. The bases read TGTGCCTGGCGCTTCCCCCCACAGGGGAATTCGCCTGGGGCCAACGTCCTGACTTTC.